These T cell receptor beta chains were read from a single sample in a study of T-cell reconstitution after alpha-beta-depleted transplantation in children. One entry per CDR3 protein results from TCRdb running MiXCR on the PCR reads. The sample carries 550,000 to 600,000 distinct CDR3 sequences, roughly 23% recorded once. The sequenced sample was PBMCs, mostly from graft donor cells, obtained 360 days after TCRalphabeta/CD19-depleted stem cell transplant. These receptors were obtained from a boy less than two years old who had a stem cell transplant for acute myeloid leukemia, so the T cells may come from the graft donor. Both conserved end residues are part of each CDR3. Each record gives: D gene, V gene, CDR3 length, clone size, J gene, CDR3 DNA, CDR3 protein. D genes are given only for firm matches. Only part of the rows carry a size: once, few, many, or a class if the clone is expanded.

-,TRBV3-1,12,many,TRBJ2-5,TGTGCCAGCAGCTGGTACCAAGAGACCCAGTACTTC,CASSWYQETQYF
-,TRBV6-4,16,many,TRBJ2-5,TGTGCCAGCAGTGACTGGAGGGGGTCCCGGGAAGAGACCCAGTACTTC,CASSDWRGSREETQYF
TRBD2,TRBV5-1,15,-,TRBJ2-5,TGCGCCAGCAGCTTGATTCCTAGCGGGCCAGAGACCCAGTACTTC,CASSLIPSGPETQYF
TRBD1,TRBV20-1,15,-,TRBJ1-4,TGCAGTGCTACCACCACGGGACAGGGGCGACGAAAACTGTTTTTT,CSATTTGQGRRKLFF
-,TRBV20-1,15,few,TRBJ2-1,TGCAGTGCTAGATCGGGGGTTGGCTCCTACAATGAGCAGTTCTTC,CSARSGVGSYNEQFF
TRBD2,TRBV20-1,14,few,TRBJ2-2,TGCAGTGCTGGACTAGCGGGGAGGACCGGGGAGCTGTTTTTT,CSAGLAGRTGELFF
TRBD1,TRBV20-1,17,-,TRBJ1-2,TGCAGTGCTAGAGAAGCGGGACAGGGGAGGGTTATTTATGGCTACACCTTC,CSAREAGQGRVIYGYTF
TRBD1,TRBV7-2,17,-,TRBJ1-5,TGTGCCAGCAGACGGGGACAGGGTCTCAATAGCAATCAGCCCCAGCATTTT,CASRRGQGLNSNQPQHF
-,TRBV21-1,15,-,TRBJ1-1,TGTGCCAGCTATAACCCTCGCCATGGACACACTGAAGCTTTCTTT,CASYNPRHGHTEAFF
TRBD2,TRBV20-1,16,few,TRBJ2-3,TGCAGTGCTAGAGTGGGCGGGGGGTTTGTCACAGATACGCAGTATTTT,CSARVGGGFVTDTQYF
-,TRBV10-2,13,-,TRBJ2-5,TGCGCCAGCAGTGAGAACAGTCAAGAGACCCAGTACTTC,CASSENSQETQYF
TRBD1,TRBV9,15,-,TRBJ2-1,TGTGCCAGCAGCCCACGACAGGGAATCGACGATGAGCAGTTCTTC,CASSPRQGIDDEQFF
TRBD1,TRBV24-1,14,few,TRBJ2-1,TGTGCCACCAGTGCGGGACAGTTTTACGATGAGCAGTTCTTC,CATSAGQFYDEQFF
-,TRBV5-1,14,many,TRBJ2-2,TGCGCCAGCAGGAAGACAGGGAACACCGGGGAGCTGTTTTTT,CASRKTGNTGELFF
-,TRBV24-1,14,few,TRBJ2-5,TGTGCCACTGCCCAGGGCCCTCCGAAGCAAGCCCAGTACTTC,CATAQGPPKQAQYF
-,TRBV5-1,13,-,TRBJ1-1,TGCGCCAGCAGCGAGGACCGCGCAACTGAAGCTTTCTTT,CASSEDRATEAFF
-,TRBV20-1,16,few,TRBJ2-1,TGCAGTGCTGGCAAGGAGGGCCCTAGCTCCTACAATGAGCAGTTCTTC,CSAGKEGPSSYNEQFF